The 32 T cell receptor beta chains below come from one sample, sequenced in a study of Graves' ophthalmopathy and Graves' hyperthyroidism. Transcripts of RNA were the source for amplifying TCR beta CDR3 regions. HTBI-primed first-round RT-PCR preceded second-round multiplex PCR. TCRdb itself ran the multiplex PCR reads through MiXCR, one entry per CDR3 protein. The table lists just over 600,000 distinct CDR3 sequences, about a fifth of them singletons, with around 7% in the top ten. The sequencing input was peripheral blood. These receptors originate from a woman between 18 and 30 years old with stable Graves' hyperthyroidism. Some clones in this sample may be carry-over from other donors' samples.

The chain employs TRBV15 and TRBJ2-3; D gene unclear. CDR3 length: 13 residues. The V end was cut by 0 bases, the J end by 5 bases, with 6 bases between. The germline gives CDR1 LNHNV, CDR2 YYDKDF (reference sequence). This CDR3 is CATSREDRDTQYF. The DNA of the CDR3 is TGTGCCACCAGCAGAGAAGATCGAGATACGCAGTATTTT.

This clonotype was observed at least ten times. The chain links TRBV7-9 to TRBJ2-7; the D gene is possibly TRBD2 (6 bases). The V end was cut by 4 bases, the J end by 3 bases, with 16 bases between. This CDR3 contains 15 residues. Germline CDR1 SEHNR, CDR2 FQNEAQ (reference sequence). CDR3 sequence (DNA): TGTGCCAGCAGCTCTCCGGGAGATGGGGGCTACGAGCAGTACTTC. Protein: CASSSPGDGGYEQYF.

This clonotype was counted at least ten times. The chain carries TRBV28 and TRBJ1-2; maybe TRBD1 (6 bases). V was shortened by 6 bases and J by 5 bases, with 22 bases between the two germline ends. CDR3 length: 16 residues. Germline loops: CDR1 MDHEN, CDR2 SYDVKM. CDR3 residues: CASSLRHYRVPYGYTF. The CDR3 region has the DNA TGTGCCAGCAGCCTAAGACACTACAGGGTCCCTTATGGCTACACCTTC.

V is TRBV24-1 and J is TRBJ2-2, with D unresolved. The germline V gene has CDR1 KGHDR and CDR2 SFDVKD. The CDR3 loop spans 17 amino acids. V was shortened by 5 bases and J by 0 bases, with 15 bases between the two germline ends. Here the CDR3 DNA reads TGTGCCACCAGTGCCTGGGGTGGCAGTACGAACACCGGGGAGCTGTTTTTT. Residues: CATSAWGGSTNTGELFF.

The chain couples TRBV12-3 or TRBV12-4 to TRBJ1-1; 7 bases agree with TRBD1. The CDR3 totals 13 residues. V shed 3 bases and J 5 bases; nucleotides not matched to a gene: 3. Here the CDR3 DNA reads TGTGCCAGCAGTTTGACGGGACAGACTGAAGCTTTCTTT. It translates to CASSLTGQTEAFF.

This clonotype has a count of ten or more. V and J are TRBV7-2 and TRBJ2-5, with 7 nucleotides matching TRBD2. Per the germline V gene, CDR1 is SGHTA and CDR2 is FQGNSA. The CDR3 runs to 15 residues. V lost 4 bases, J lost 5 bases, and 10 bases stayed unmatched. The CDR3 here is CASSWVPSGQETQYF. The CDR3 nucleotides read TGTGCCAGCAGCTGGGTCCCTAGCGGCCAGGAGACCCAGTACTTC.

The gene calls are TRBV15 and TRBJ1-4; 7 nucleotides agree with TRBD1. V gave up 3 bases and J gave up 5 bases; unmatched junction bases: 6. The CDR3 consists of 15 residues. Germline V gene lookup returns CDR1 LNHNV and CDR2 YYDKDF (reference sequence). CDR3 amino acids: CATSRSGTANEKLFF. DNA for the CDR3: TGTGCCACCAGCAGGTCCGGGACAGCGAATGAAAAACTGTTTTTT.

The chain recombines TRBV29-1 with TRBJ2-7, with 9 nucleotides matching TRBD2. Losses at the gene ends were 4 bases for V and 2 bases for J; bases not matched to a gene: 3. The CDR3 is made up of 13 amino acids. The V gene's germline CDR1 is SQVTM and CDR2 ANQGSEA. The CDR3 protein is CSVGTSVTYEQYF. The CDR3 DNA is TGCAGCGTTGGGACTAGCGTTACCTACGAGCAGTACTTC.

The rearrangement links TRBV10-3 to TRBJ2-7; no firm D call. This CDR3 is built from 14 residues. The germline gives CDR1 ENHRY, CDR2 SYGVKD. V lost 0 bases to trimming and J lost 1 base, with 7 bases between them. The CDR3 nucleotides read TGTGCCATCAGTGAGTCAGGGCTTTCCTACGAGCAGTACTTC. As protein: CAISESGLSYEQYF.

This clonotype was found many times. V usage is TRBV15 and J usage is TRBJ1-5, with D unresolved. This CDR3 has 13 residues. V was trimmed by 4 bases and J by 7 bases, leaving 11 bases between them. From germline, CDR1 is LNHNV and CDR2 YYDKDF (reference sequence). CDR3 in amino acids: CATSNGVGQPQHF. The CDR3 bases are TGTGCCACCAGCAACGGGGTAGGACAGCCCCAGCATTTT.

The table lists this clonotype with many counts. The rearrangement uses TRBV11-2 and TRBJ2-7; TRBD2 matches at 12 bases. Looked up from germline, CDR1 is SGHAT and CDR2 is FQNNGV. V gave up 6 bases and J gave up 0 bases; unmatched junction bases: 6. This CDR3 contains 16 residues. The CDR3 reads CASRALAGGSSYEQYF. Here the CDR3 DNA reads TGTGCCAGCAGGGCCCTAGCGGGGGGGAGCTCCTACGAGCAGTACTTC.

As concerns this clonotype: Since a much larger clone is just one base distant, this may be a read error. The chain combines TRBV10-3 with TRBJ1-2, with D possibly TRBD1 on 6 matching bases. Germline CDR1 is ENHRY and CDR2 is SYGVKD. CDR3 length: 12 amino acids. The CDR3 reads CEVGGRPYGYTF. CDR3 nucleotides: TGTGAGGTCGGGGGGCGACCCTATGGCTACACCTTC.

This clonotype was recorded at least ten times. This rearrangement joins TRBV28 to TRBJ2-7, with a weak D call TRBD1 (5 bases). The germline V gene encodes CDR1 MDHEN and CDR2 SYDVKM. V lost 2 bases and J 6 bases, leaving 11 bases between the germline ends. CDR3 length: 13 residues. DNA for the CDR3: TGTGCCAGCAGTTTAACAGGCCTTCCCGAGCAGTACTTC. Residues: CASSLTGLPEQYF.

This clonotype was seen many times. This chain joins TRBV12-3 or TRBV12-4 and TRBJ2-5, with 14 bases identical to TRBD2. With 6 bases clipped from V and 5 bases from J, the junction kept 8 bases outside the gene matches. The CDR3 is 16 amino acids. The CDR3 is CASSLGTSGSRETQYF. CDR3 coding DNA: TGTGCCAGCAGCCTGGGGACTAGCGGGAGTAGGGAGACCCAGTACTTC.

This clonotype was counted many times. The CDR3: CASSQQGTYGYTF. The CDR3 region has the DNA TGTGCCAGCAGTCAACAGGGGACCTATGGCTACACCTTC. The genes are TRBV2 and TRBJ1-2; 7 nucleotides match TRBD1. Germline V gene lookup returns CDR1 SNHLY and CDR2 FYNNEI. V was pared by 5 bases and J by 4 bases, with 4 bases of the junction left unmatched. The length of the CDR3 is 13 residues. Combining the CDR3 with reference TRBV2 and TRBJ1-2 gives the whole variable domain EPEVTQTPSHQVTQMGQEVILRCVPISNHLYFYWYRQILGQKVEFLVSFYNNEISEKSEIFDDQFSVERPDGSNFTLKIRSTKLEDSAMYFCASSQQGTYGYTFGSGTRLTVV.

This clonotype was found a few times. This chain connects TRBV10-3 to TRBJ1-1; a possible D gene is TRBD1 (5 bases). Germline CDR1 is ENHRY and CDR2 is SYGVKD. The CDR3 extends over 14 amino acids. V was trimmed by 3 bases and J by 3 bases, leaving 11 bases between them. CDR3 residues: CAISDPRGDTEAFF. CDR3 nucleotide sequence: TGTGCCATCAGTGACCCTAGGGGTGACACTGAAGCTTTCTTT.

The chain combines TRBV7-3 with TRBJ2-4; possibly TRBD2 for D (6 bases). Germline CDR1 reads SGHTA; CDR2 reads FQGTGA. CDR3 length: 13 amino acids. The V end was cut by 5 bases, the J end by 13 bases, with 18 bases between. The CDR3 here is CASSTVFAGPQYF. The CDR3 nucleotides are TGTGCCAGCAGCACCGTCTTTGCGGGGCCACAGTACTTC.

The rearrangement joins TRBV12-3 or TRBV12-4 to TRBJ2-7; D may be TRBD2 (6 bases). The CDR3 totals 17 residues. Trimming took 2 bases from V and 0 from J, leaving 17 bases between them. CDR3 nucleotides: TGTGCCAGCAGTTTAAAGGACACCCTAGCGTACTCCTACGAGCAGTACTTC. Translation: CASSLKDTLAYSYEQYF.

The J gene is TRBJ2-7, the V gene TRBV28; D gene unclear. With 6 bases removed from V and 0 bases from J, the gap between germline ends came to 12 bases. Germline lookup yields CDR1 MDHEN and CDR2 SYDVKM. CDR3 length equals 14 residues. For the CDR3, the DNA is TGTGCCAGCAGCCAAGACCCAAGCTCCTACGAGCAGTACTTC. Amino acids: CASSQDPSSYEQYF. Complete variable domain (other parts from reference TRBV28 and TRBJ2-7): DVKVTQSSRYLVKRTGEKVFLECVQDMDHENMFWYRQDPGLGLRLIYFSYDVKMKEKGDIPEGYSVSREKKERFSLILESASTNQTSMYLCASSQDPSSYEQYFGPGTRLTVT.

The sample holds many counts of this clonotype. J is TRBJ1-1 and V is TRBV5-1; D may be TRBD1 (5 bases). This CDR3 is built from 15 residues. The germline V and J ends were trimmed by 4 bases and 1 base, with 14 bases remaining between them. Germline loops: CDR1 SGHRS, CDR2 YFSETQ. For the CDR3, the DNA is TGCGCCAGCAGCCGGACCGGGACCGCGAACACTGAAGCTTTCTTT. Translated: CASSRTGTANTEAFF.

There are a few counts of this clonotype. V usage is TRBV29-1 and J usage is TRBJ2-7; 8 bases align to TRBD1. The CDR3 covers 15 residues. The trim removed 4 bases at V and 3 bases at J, leaving 11 bases unmatched. From germline, CDR1 is SQVTM and CDR2 ANQGSEA. CDR3 sequence: CSVVPIGTGLYEQYF. The DNA of the CDR3 is TGCAGCGTTGTACCGATAGGGACAGGACTCTACGAGCAGTACTTC.

This clonotype showed up just a few times. V usage is TRBV5-1 and J usage is TRBJ2-5; 9 bases fit TRBD1. V was pared by 3 bases and J by 4 bases, with 1 base of the junction left unmatched. The CDR3 sequence is 13 residues long. The germline V gene has CDR1 SGHRS and CDR2 YFSETQ. The CDR3: CASSWTGAETQYF. The CDR3 coding sequence is TGCGCCAGCAGCTGGACAGGGGCAGAGACCCAGTACTTC.

This clonotype occurred a few times. The chain carries TRBV29-1 and TRBJ2-2, with D maybe TRBD1 (6 bases). The CDR3 covers 14 residues. From germline, CDR1 is SQVTM and CDR2 ANQGSEA. V lost 4 bases, J lost 1 base, and 10 bases lay in between. The CDR3 loop reads CSVVEDRNTGELFF. CDR3 sequence (DNA): TGCAGCGTTGTAGAGGACAGGAACACCGGGGAGCTGTTTTTT.

The V call is TRBV6-1, the J call TRBJ2-7; the D gene is possibly TRBD1 (5 bases). From germline, CDR1 is MNHNS and CDR2 SASEGT. This CDR3 is built from 15 residues. The V end was cut by 2 bases, the J end by 0 bases, with 11 bases between. The DNA for the CDR3 is TGTGCCAGCAGTGAATGTTCCGGACACTCCTACGAGCAGTACGTC. Its protein is CASSECSGHSYEQYV.

The V gene is TRBV13, the J gene TRBJ2-7; D may be TRBD1 (5 bases). Germline CDR1 and CDR2: PRHDT and FYEKMQ (reference sequence). CDR3 length: 15 amino acids. Trimming shortened V by 4 bases and J by 2 bases, and 15 bases separated the two germline ends. Here the CDR3 DNA reads TGTGCCAGCAGCTCCGCCTGGGGCACCCCCTACGAGCAGTACTTC. Translated: CASSSAWGTPYEQYF.

This clonotype was seen repeatedly, ten times or more. CDR3 sequence: CASRTRGHNRSQAQETQYF. CDR3 coding DNA: TGTGCCAGCCGGACCAGGGGCCACAATAGGTCACAAGCTCAAGAGACCCAGTACTTC. The rearrangement joins TRBV12-3 or TRBV12-4 to TRBJ2-5; a possible D gene is TRBD1 (6 bases). The germline V and J ends were trimmed by 8 bases and 2 bases, with 30 bases remaining between them. This CDR3 contains 19 residues.

This clonotype was recorded a few times. A much larger clone differs by one base, so this may be a read error. The CDR3 reads CASSRESSHLHF. The CDR3 nucleotides are TGCGCCAGCAGCCGTGAATCTTCACACCTCCACTTT. The chain combines TRBV4-1 with TRBJ1-6; D remains unclear. CDR3 length: 12 residues. In germline, CDR1 is MGHRA, CDR2 YSYEKL.

This chain uses TRBV6-1 with TRBJ2-7; D not certain. With 1 base removed from V and 3 bases from J, the gap between germline ends came to 10 bases. This CDR3 is built from 14 residues. Germline CDR1 MNHNS, CDR2 SASEGT. DNA of the CDR3: TGTGCCAGCAGTGAAGGTGATACTCACTACGAGCAGTACTTC. Translating gives CASSEGDTHYEQYF.

This clonotype was detected many times. The chain joins TRBV4-1 to TRBJ1-3; D not resolved. The CDR3 runs 14 residues. CDR1 and CDR2 from the germline V gene are MGHRA and YSYEKL. The V and J ends lost 5 bases and 2 bases respectively, with 10 bases between them. In DNA, the CDR3 is TGCGCCAGCAGCTACCAGCCGACTGGAAACACCATATATTTT. It specifies CASSYQPTGNTIYF.

This clonotype was observed a few times. V is TRBV10-3 and J is TRBJ2-7; unclear D gene. CDR1 is ENHRY and CDR2 is SYGVKD in the germline V gene. V was trimmed by 3 bases and J by 2 bases, leaving 8 bases between them. The length of the CDR3 is 13 residues. CDR3 residues: CAISEKLTYEQYF. The CDR3 coding sequence is TGTGCCATCAGTGAAAAACTGACCTACGAGCAGTACTTC.

The rearrangement links TRBV11-2 to TRBJ2-2; TRBD1 matches at 8 bases. CDR1 is SGHAT, CDR2 FQNNGV, per germline. The junction had 11 bases not matched to a gene; V was cut back by 5 bases and J by 3 bases. The CDR3 length is 17 residues. The CDR3 is CASSARGPGGDTGELFF. In DNA, the CDR3 is TGTGCCAGCAGCGCTAGGGGGCCAGGGGGCGACACCGGGGAGCTGTTTTTT.

This clonotype was counted at least ten times. This rearrangement joins TRBV27 to TRBJ1-2, with D uncertain. Germline-derived CDR1 and CDR2 are MNHEY and SMNVEV (reference sequence). This CDR3 has 14 amino acids. V lost 6 bases and J 1 base, leaving 12 bases between the germline ends. The DNA of the CDR3 is TGTGCCAGCAGCCTAACCGGGTTTAACTATGGCTACACCTTC. Encoded protein: CASSLTGFNYGYTF.